The 13 T cell receptor beta chains reported below all come from one sample, sequenced in a study of early T cells in non-severe SARS-CoV-2 infection. A single record per CDR3 protein comes from TCRdb applying MiXCR to the 5' RACE reads. Seen here are around 67,000 distinct CDR3 sequences, about an eighth observed once, and the top ten hold under 7%. Sequences were derived from whole blood, sampled at baseline. The receptor set was obtained from an adult who was a healthcare worker with PCR-confirmed SARS-CoV-2 infection or an uninfected control (not recorded which).

This clonotype was observed a few times. The rearrangement joins TRBV28 to TRBJ2-3, with 10 bases aligning to TRBD1. Germline V lookup: CDR1 MDHEN, CDR2 SYDVKM. Trimming took 3 bases from V and 5 from J; bases not matched to a gene: 17. This CDR3 contains 19 residues. The CDR3 spells CASSFRPTGTGVIRDTQYF. CDR3 coding DNA: TGTGCCAGCAGTTTTCGACCTACTGGGACAGGGGTTATAAGAGATACGCAGTATTTT. The entire variable domain, with the rest obtained from reference TRBV28 and TRBJ2-3, is as follows: DVKVTQSSRYLVKRTGEKVFLECVQDMDHENMFWYRQDPGLGLRLIYFSYDVKMKEKGDIPEGYSVSREKKERFSLILESASTNQTSMYLCASSFRPTGTGVIRDTQYFGPGTRLTVL.

The sample holds a few counts of this clonotype. The chain is built from TRBV6-6 and TRBJ2-7; a weak D match, TRBD1 (6 bases). Germline V gene sequence: CDR1 MNHNY, CDR2 SVGAGI (reference sequence). V was trimmed by 7 bases and J by 6 bases, leaving 13 bases between them. The CDR3 extends over 12 amino acids. Here the CDR3 reads CASTQDSREQYF. CDR3 coding DNA: TGTGCCAGCACCCAGGACAGTCGCGAGCAGTACTTC.

The chain has TRBV12-3 or TRBV12-4 and TRBJ2-1; D may be TRBD2 (7 bases). Trimming shortened V by 3 bases and J by 10 bases, and 19 bases separated the two germline ends. CDR3 length: 15 residues. The CDR3 sequence: CASSFLGGGVGEQFF. The CDR3 DNA sequence: TGTGCCAGCAGTTTTCTAGGGGGAGGGGTAGGCGAGCAGTTCTTC.

This clonotype has just one count. One end of the junction fails to match germline, which may point to a read error. The chain joins TRBV6-2 or TRBV6-3 to TRBJ2-5, with TRBD2 matching over 12 bases. Germline-derived CDR1 and CDR2 are MNHEY and SVGEGT. This CDR3 has 16 residues. CDR3 sequence: CTSSYTLAGGEETQDF. The CDR3 region has the DNA TGTACCAGCAGTTACACACTAGCGGGGGGAGAAGAGACCCAGGACTTC.

The chain carries TRBV29-1 and TRBJ2-4; D tentatively reads TRBD1 or TRBD2 (5 bases each). This CDR3 region has 14 residues. Trimming cost V 6 bases and J 10 bases, with 22 bases left between them. Germline values: CDR1 SQVTM, CDR2 ANQGSEA. The CDR3 region has the DNA TGCAGCGTCGCCGACTGGGGGAGTGACAATATTCAGTACTTC. Translating it yields CSVADWGSDNIQYF.

The chain uses TRBV5-1 and TRBJ1-1, with 8 bases that match TRBD1. V shed 3 bases and J 4 bases; nucleotides not matched to a gene: 2. The CDR3 runs 13 residues. Looked up from germline, CDR1 is SGHRS and CDR2 is YFSETQ. This CDR3 is CASSSQGATEAFF. The CDR3 DNA reads as TGCGCCAGCAGCTCTCAGGGGGCCACTGAAGCTTTCTTT.

The table lists this clonotype with many counts. The gene calls are TRBV7-2 and TRBJ2-7; 8 nucleotides match TRBD2. The CDR3 is 15 amino acids. Germline V gene lookup returns CDR1 SGHTA and CDR2 FQGNSA. Unmatched junction bases numbered 6, after V lost 5 bases and J lost 0 bases. This CDR3 reads CASSTGGVSSYEQYF. The CDR3 coding sequence is TGTGCCAGCAGCACCGGGGGGGTGAGCTCCTACGAGCAGTACTTC.

This clonotype was detected ten times or more. The V and J genes are TRBV7-9 and TRBJ1-4; TRBD1 agrees at 9 bases. V dropped 5 bases and J dropped 8; count of bases not matched to a gene: 6. Germline CDR1 SEHNR, CDR2 FQNEAQ (reference sequence). The CDR3 covers 14 residues. The CDR3, as DNA: TGTGCCAGCAGCCCAGAGGGACAGGGAGAAAAACTGTTTTTT. It translates to CASSPEGQGEKLFF.

The chain carries TRBV4-1 and TRBJ2-3; 11 bases are a match to TRBD2. CDR3 length: 16 amino acids. Germline V gene lookup returns CDR1 MGHRA and CDR2 YSYEKL. The V segment lost 3 bases and the J segment 0 bases; nucleotides outside the gene matches: 2. Here the CDR3 reads CASSHRLAGSTDTQYF. The DNA of the CDR3 is TGCGCCAGCAGCCACAGACTAGCGGGGAGCACAGATACGCAGTATTTT.

This clonotype was seen ten or more times. V and J are TRBV12-3 or TRBV12-4 and TRBJ1-1; D remains unclear. V lost 6 bases to trimming and J lost 1 base, with 9 bases between them. This CDR3 contains 13 residues. The CDR3 region is CASSQFGNTEAFF. As DNA, the CDR3 is TGTGCCAGCAGCCAGTTTGGGAACACTGAAGCTTTCTTT.

This clonotype was detected only a few times. The chain is built from TRBV20-1 and TRBJ2-7; perhaps TRBD2 as D (6 bases). The CDR3 is made up of 12 amino acids. Germline V gene lookup returns CDR1 DFQATT and CDR2 SNEGSKA (reference sequence). Trimming removed 4 bases from V and 6 bases from J, with 13 bases in between. The CDR3 here is CSANGPEGEQYF. DNA of the CDR3: TGCAGTGCTAACGGGCCGGAGGGCGAGCAGTACTTC.

The table lists this clonotype with many counts. The chain recombines TRBV7-3 with TRBJ2-6; tentative D call: TRBD1 (9 bases). Germline values: CDR1 SGHTA, CDR2 FQGTGA. With 4 bases removed from V and 0 bases from J, the gap between germline ends came to 19 bases. The CDR3 consists of 19 residues. The chain's CDR3 is CASSYLAGQGTSGANVLTF. For the CDR3, the DNA is TGTGCCAGCAGCTACTTAGCGGGACAGGGCACCTCTGGGGCCAACGTCCTGACTTTC.

In this sample, this clonotype turned up many times. The chain has TRBV12-3 or TRBV12-4 and TRBJ1-5, with TRBD1 as a possible D gene (6 bases). Trimming shortened V by 6 bases and J by 2 bases, and 14 bases separated the two germline ends. CDR3 length: 15 amino acids. The CDR3 nucleotides read TGTGCCAGCAGGTACAGGGAAACGGGCAATCAGCCCCAGCATTTT. This encodes CASRYRETGNQPQHF.